Detailed here is one TCR beta chain. Its antigen is still unknown. No base quality values were provided; no much bigger clone lies one nucleotide off. The CDR3 sequence holds 16 residues, the cysteine and phenylalanine included. Left in the record is the CDR3 DNA by itself, 48 bases read in frame from the first base. V has 4 bases trimmed and J has 9 bases trimmed; junction bases matching no gene number 10. Sequences MNHEY (CDR1) and SMNVEV (CDR2) are obtained from the germline V gene (reference sequence). This entry belongs to a study of T cell responses to AZD1222 COVID-19 vaccine (dated by TCRdb to the early 2020s). Study-level background: TCR sequencing was performed for fewer than 250 trial participants, of whom some 200 were given two doses of AZD1222 and some 25 were given two doses of MenACWY control vaccine. Trial participants were enrolled by age into 18-55, 56-69 and 70-plus year subgroups, with roughly 150, 30 and 60 TCR-sequenced participants respectively. The paper as a whole reports these results and caveats: Vaccine-associated CD4 TCRs spanned the whole spike protein, with dominant responses in regions 160-218 and 743-854. Conclusions about previously exposed vaccinees are limited because only a handful of AZD1222 recipients were SARS-CoV-2 seropositive at baseline. Participants were mostly white British and included more females than males, and it was suggested by the authors that clonal diversity may have been underestimated. Reportedly, almost half of the unique spike-specific TCRs recognized epitopes lying outside the regions that are mutated in the B.1.351 and B.1.1.7 variants. After two AZD1222 doses, spike-specific TCR breadth and depth were significantly higher than at day 0 and than in MenACWY recipients. Because no day 14 peak-response samples were available, repertoires were characterized only after the peak T cell response. The 56-69-year group was small, and its depth increase did not reach significance, likely because of low power.

In the paper's terms, the time point label means: about 28 days (+/-7) after the second vaccine dose. The treatment or condition label, as the study defines it: meningococcal conjugate vaccine given as trial control. Samples from vaccinated people were obtained from the UK trials COV001 and COV002, which included a single-blind randomized controlled phase 2/3 trial of AZD1222 (ChAdOx1 nCoV-19) in healthy adults. For TCRbeta chain sequencing, PBMC samples from trial participants were taken at day 0 and at day 28 after the second dose. The CDR3 regions of human TCRbeta chains were analyzed by immunosequencing. The authors' analysis ran thus. Repertoire TCRs were matched against a reference library of SARS-CoV-2-specific TCRs generated with the MIRA antigen-specificity platform. Breadth was defined as the fraction of unique TCRs that were SARS-CoV-2-associated, and depth was defined as the fraction of total T cells that were SARS-CoV-2-associated. Using the MIRA data, every spike-specific TCR was mapped to the spike region that the TCR reacted to and assigned to either a CD4 or a CD8 class. Log10-transformed breadth and depth values were compared by one-way ANOVA with Sidak's multiple comparisons tests. Held by TCRdb, this immuneACCESS table contains in-frame sequences only and omits some clones. Under half of the omission traces to an unresolved V gene where checked; the cause of the rest is unknown. V and J calls and clone size are copied from that table; D and trimming were computed from the DNA. This sample holds about 120,000 clones; 90% were observed only once. The leading ten clones occupy 4% to 5% of the sample.

The sequencing used peripheral blood, collected 28 days after the second dose of the MenACWY control vaccine. The rearranged segments are TRBV27 and TRBJ1-6; TRBD1 matches 9 bases in the middle. This receptor was obtained from an adult who received the MenACWY meningococcal vaccine as a control. The nucleotide sequence is TGTGCCAGCAGTTCAGGTGTAGACAGGGGGATTTCACCCCTCCACTTT. Translated, it reads CASSSGVDRGISPLHF.